These T cell receptor beta chains were read from a single sample in a study of T-cell reconstitution after alpha-beta-depleted transplantation in children. Each CDR3 protein is one row after TCRdb ran MiXCR on the PCR reads. Among 200,000 to 250,000 distinct CDR3 sequences listed, about 11% were seen once. The sample here was PBMCs, taken before TCRalphabeta/CD19-depleted stem cell transplant. These receptor sequences come from a child under two years old with acute myeloid leukemia, due to receive a stem cell transplant. Each CDR3 is given with its conserved first and last residue. A D gene is named only where the DNA matches it firmly. Clone size is not always given. Where it is, it says once, few, many or a class for expanded clones.

clone size: few; V gene: TRBV2; J gene: TRBJ2-1; CDR3 length: 16; D gene: .; CDR3 DNA: TGTGCCAGCAGTAATTGGGAGGCCCGCTCCTACAATGAGCAGTTCTTC; CDR3 protein: CASSNWEARSYNEQFF
clone size: few; V gene: TRBV19; J gene: TRBJ1-3; CDR3 length: 12; D gene: .; CDR3 DNA: TGTGCCAGTAGTATGGGTGGAAACACCATATATTTT; CDR3 protein: CASSMGGNTIYF
clone size: .; V gene: TRBV11-2; J gene: TRBJ2-1; CDR3 length: 13; D gene: .; CDR3 DNA: TGTGCCACCACCGACGGACGGTACATTGAGCAGTTCTTC; CDR3 protein: CATTDGRYIEQFF
clone size: many; V gene: TRBV27; J gene: TRBJ1-3; CDR3 length: 17; D gene: TRBD1; CDR3 DNA: TGTGCCAGCAGTCCCGGGACAGGGGGCCGCTCTGGAAACACCATATATTTT; CDR3 protein: CASSPGTGGRSGNTIYF
clone size: many; V gene: TRBV12-3/TRBV12-4; J gene: TRBJ1-6; CDR3 length: 15; D gene: .; CDR3 DNA: TGTGCCAGCAGCCCATCTGAAGGCTGGGTCTCACCCCTCCACTTT; CDR3 protein: CASSPSEGWVSPLHF
clone size: few; V gene: TRBV18; J gene: TRBJ2-1; CDR3 length: 15; D gene: TRBD1; CDR3 DNA: TGTGCCAGCTCCCCTGGACAGGGGGTCTACAATGAGCAGTTCTTC; CDR3 protein: CASSPGQGVYNEQFF
clone size: .; V gene: TRBV18; J gene: TRBJ1-2; CDR3 length: 16; D gene: .; CDR3 DNA: TGTGCCAGCTCACCGGCCCTTACAGGGAATCACTATGGCTACACCTTC; CDR3 protein: CASSPALTGNHYGYTF
clone size: many; V gene: TRBV5-1; J gene: TRBJ2-1; CDR3 length: 14; D gene: .; CDR3 DNA: TGCGCCAGCAGACCATACCTAGCAAGTAATGAGCAGTTCTTC; CDR3 protein: CASRPYLASNEQFF
clone size: many; V gene: TRBV20-1; J gene: TRBJ2-4; CDR3 length: 15; D gene: TRBD2; CDR3 DNA: TGCAGTGCGCAACCTCTAGCGGGAGGCCCAAACATTCAGTACTTC; CDR3 protein: CSAQPLAGGPNIQYF
clone size: many; V gene: TRBV4-3; J gene: TRBJ2-1; CDR3 length: 19; D gene: .; CDR3 DNA: TGCGCCAGCAGCAAGCCCGGGACAGGGGGACTAGCGCCCTACAATGAGCAGTTCTTC; CDR3 protein: CASSKPGTGGLAPYNEQFF
clone size: many; V gene: TRBV12-3/TRBV12-4; J gene: TRBJ2-2; CDR3 length: 13; D gene: .; CDR3 DNA: TGTGCCAGCAGTTTACATACTACCGGGGAGCTGTTTTTT; CDR3 protein: CASSLHTTGELFF
clone size: many; V gene: TRBV29-1; J gene: TRBJ2-1; CDR3 length: 15; D gene: TRBD1; CDR3 DNA: TGCAGCGTTGAATGGGACAGATTGGCCTACAATGAGCAGTTCTTC; CDR3 protein: CSVEWDRLAYNEQFF
clone size: many; V gene: TRBV5-1; J gene: TRBJ1-1; CDR3 length: 14; D gene: .; CDR3 DNA: TGCGCCAGCAGCATGGGCAGAGTAAACACTGAAGCTTTCTTT; CDR3 protein: CASSMGRVNTEAFF
clone size: many; V gene: TRBV7-6; J gene: TRBJ1-6; CDR3 length: 16; D gene: .; CDR3 DNA: TGTGCCAGCAGCTTAAGAGGGGGGAATAGTAATTCACCCCTCCACTTT; CDR3 protein: CASSLRGGNSNSPLHF
clone size: .; V gene: TRBV20-1; J gene: TRBJ2-5; CDR3 length: 13; D gene: .; CDR3 DNA: TGCAGTGCCCAATCAGGGGGGCAAGAGACCCAGTACTTC; CDR3 protein: CSAQSGGQETQYF
clone size: .; V gene: TRBV10-1; J gene: TRBJ2-5; CDR3 length: 14; D gene: .; CDR3 DNA: TGCGCCAGCAGTGACCGGGACATCCAAGAGACCCAGTACTTC; CDR3 protein: CASSDRDIQETQYF
clone size: many; V gene: TRBV5-1; J gene: TRBJ2-3; CDR3 length: 15; D gene: TRBD2; CDR3 DNA: TGCGCCAGCAGCTTGGTCCTAGCGGACACAGATACGCAGTATTTT; CDR3 protein: CASSLVLADTDTQYF
clone size: many; V gene: TRBV7-2; J gene: TRBJ2-1; CDR3 length: 12; D gene: .; CDR3 DNA: TGTGCCAGCAGCCTTAGCCTGAATGAGCAGTTCTTC; CDR3 protein: CASSLSLNEQFF
clone size: few; V gene: TRBV20-1; J gene: TRBJ2-3; CDR3 length: 14; D gene: .; CDR3 DNA: TGCAGTGCCCCCTCCGCCTCATGGGGAGATACGCAGTATTTT; CDR3 protein: CSAPSASWGDTQYF
clone size: many; V gene: TRBV7-9; J gene: TRBJ2-1; CDR3 length: 18; D gene: TRBD2; CDR3 DNA: TGTGCCAGCAGCTTAGCGCCGACTAGCGGGAGGGTGGACAATGAGCAGTTCTTC; CDR3 protein: CASSLAPTSGRVDNEQFF
clone size: many; V gene: TRBV5-1; J gene: TRBJ1-1; CDR3 length: 13; D gene: .; CDR3 DNA: TGCGCCAGCAGCTTCGAACCGAACACTGAAGCTTTCTTT; CDR3 protein: CASSFEPNTEAFF
clone size: many; V gene: TRBV11-3; J gene: TRBJ2-1; CDR3 length: 11; D gene: .; CDR3 DNA: TGTGCCAGCAGGGGGGGCTTGGCGCAGTTCTTC; CDR3 protein: CASRGGLAQFF